Listed here are 27 T cell receptor beta chains from one sample, sequenced in a study of blood T cell repertoires in COVID-19. Using immunoSEQ multiplex PCR, the repertoire was profiled, and TCRdb retains in-frame clones only, with some absent. The repertoire holds over 250,000 clones, with about 87% as singletons. Sequencing was done on a sample of peripheral blood. The receptors here all came from a woman between 50 and 59 years old with COVID-19, enrolled during active disease.

This chain connects TRBV4-1 to TRBJ1-1; 8 bases map to TRBD1. The CDR3 runs to 15 residues. After removal of 4 bases from V and 3 bases from J, the junction contained 7 bases not matched to a gene. The germline gives CDR1 MGHRA, CDR2 YSYEKL. In nucleotides, the CDR3 is TGCGCCAGCAGCCCAAGAACAGGGGGTGACACTGAAGCTTTCTTT. Amino acid sequence: CASSPRTGGDTEAFF.

V gene TRBV27 combines with J gene TRBJ1-1; unclear D gene. V was cut by 6 bases and J by 4 bases, with 6 bases left in between. The CDR3 loop spans 11 amino acids. Germline V gene lookup returns CDR1 MNHEY and CDR2 SMNVEV (reference sequence). In nucleotides, the CDR3 is TGTGCCAGCAGGGGAGGCACTGAAGCTTTCTTT. This encodes CASRGGTEAFF.

On this clone: An end of the junction does not agree with germline; a read error may underlie this. The chain uses TRBV3-1 (or the pseudogene TRBV3-2) and TRBJ1-2, with 7 bases lining up with TRBD1. CDR1 is LGHDT and CDR2 is YNNKEL in the germline V gene (reference sequence). The CDR3 has 16 amino acids. CDR3 nucleotides: TGTGCCCGCAGCCAGGGGGTGGGGGGATATAACTATGGCTACACCTTC. This sequence encodes CARSQGVGGYNYGYTF.

Concerning this clone itself: This CDR3 is also generated by other DNA sequences in the sample. This chain uses TRBV18 with TRBJ2-3; D is unclear. V shed 6 bases and J shed 0 bases, with 7 bases lying between them. Germline loops: CDR1 KGHSH, CDR2 LQKENI. This CDR3 has 13 amino acids. This CDR3 reads CASSTTSTDTQYF. CDR3 bases: TGTGCCAGCTCCACCACTAGCACAGATACGCAGTATTTT.

This sequence joins TRBV10-1 and TRBJ2-1; unclear D gene. The CDR3 covers 16 residues. Germline V gene lookup returns CDR1 WNHNN and CDR2 SYGVQD (reference sequence). V lost 5 bases to trimming and J lost 0 bases, with 14 bases between them. The CDR3 loop is CASSSTPWSSYNEQFF. As DNA, the CDR3 is TGCGCCAGCAGTTCCACGCCGTGGAGCTCCTACAATGAGCAGTTCTTC.

V and J are TRBV27 and TRBJ2-2; 14 bases line up with TRBD2. V shed 6 bases, J shed 7 bases, and the junction held 7 bases outside the gene matches. This CDR3 is built from 16 residues. CDR1 is MNHEY, CDR2 SMNVEV, per germline (reference sequence). CDR3 sequence reads: CASRGLAGESHGELFF. Here the CDR3 DNA reads TGTGCCAGCAGGGGACTAGCGGGAGAAAGTCACGGGGAGCTGTTTTTT.

This clone was recorded once. The rearrangement joins TRBV2 to TRBJ1-2, with D unclear. This CDR3 is built from 13 residues. Per germline, CDR1 SNHLY and CDR2 FYNNEI. V lost 3 bases to trimming and J lost 5 bases, with 10 bases between them. The CDR3 loop reads CASSDGSRYGYTF. The CDR3 nucleotides are TGTGCCAGCAGTGATGGATCGAGGTATGGCTACACCTTC.

In this sample, this clone turned up a few times. This chain uses TRBV12-2 with TRBJ1-1. TRBV12-2 is marked as a pseudogene. This CDR3 has 13 amino acids. DNA of the CDR3: TGTGCAAGTCGCTCCCCTCGGGGGACTGAAGCTTTCTTT. Amino acid sequence: CASRSPRGTEAFF.

The J gene is TRBJ2-3, the V gene TRBV21-1; TRBD1, the D gene given by the table, was not confirmed from the DNA. TRBV21-1 constitutes a pseudogene. The CDR3 spans 17 residues. CDR3 sequence reads: CASSKTGFSFSTDTQYF. In DNA, the CDR3 is TGTGCCAGCAGCAAAACAGGGTTCTCCTTTAGCACAGATACGCAGTATTTT.

The chain joins TRBV5-1 to TRBJ2-4; TRBD1 agrees at 7 bases. The trim removed 4 bases at V and 7 bases at J, leaving 5 bases unmatched. CDR3 length: 13 amino acids. Germline values: CDR1 SGHRS, CDR2 YFSETQ. The CDR3 DNA sequence: TGCGCCAGCAGCCGCGACAGGGCCAACATTCAGTACTTC. Translation gives CASSRDRANIQYF.

The V call is TRBV5-4, the J call TRBJ2-7, with 8 bases lining up with TRBD2. The CDR3 covers 16 residues. Trimming removed 4 bases from V and 5 bases from J; junction bases left unmatched: 14. Germline V gene lookup returns CDR1 SGHNT and CDR2 YYREEE (reference sequence). The CDR3 region has the DNA TGTGCCAGCAGCCCGGGGGGGACTCACGGGGGCCACGAGCAGTACTTC. It encodes CASSPGGTHGGHEQYF.

This clone showed up just once. The gene calls are TRBV19 and TRBJ1-3; 10 bases agree with TRBD1. The trim removed 7 bases at V and 0 bases at J, leaving 9 bases unmatched. The CDR3 runs 17 residues. The germline CDR1 and CDR2 sequences are LNHDA and SQIVND (reference sequence). The CDR3 protein is CASNPRGQGLSGNTIYF. The CDR3 DNA reads TGTGCCAGTAACCCGAGGGGACAGGGGCTCTCTGGAAACACCATATATTTT.

The genes are TRBV30 and TRBJ2-1; 10 positions match TRBD1. Unmatched junction bases numbered 7, after V lost 0 bases and J lost 8 bases. The CDR3 consists of 15 residues. Germline assignment: CDR1 GTSNPN and CDR2 SVGIG (reference sequence). CDR3 in DNA: TGTGCCTGGAGTGTACTACGGACAGGGGGTGATGAGCAGTTCTTC. Amino acid sequence: CAWSVLRTGGDEQFF.

The chain carries TRBV5-1 and TRBJ2-7; 10 bases are shared with TRBD2. Germline loops: CDR1 SGHRS, CDR2 YFSETQ. V lost 4 bases and J lost 2; bases outside the gene matches: 3. CDR3 size: 14 residues. CDR3 protein: CASSLAGDAYEQYF. For the CDR3, the DNA is TGCGCCAGCAGCCTAGCGGGAGACGCCTACGAGCAGTACTTC.

The chain employs TRBV27 and TRBJ2-3, with D perhaps TRBD2 (6 bases). The V gene's germline CDR1 is MNHEY and CDR2 SMNVEV (reference sequence). The CDR3 has 15 amino acids. Trimming pared 1 base from V and 4 bases from J, leaving 12 bases between. The CDR3 region has the DNA TGTGCCAGCAGTTTATTGGCGGGACGGGCAGATACGCAGTATTTT. Translating gives CASSLLAGRADTQYF.

The chain joins TRBV25-1 to TRBJ2-1; 8 bases fit TRBD2. The CDR3 has 16 amino acids. V dropped 6 bases and J dropped 5; count of bases not matched to a gene: 12. Per germline, CDR1 MGHDK and CDR2 SYGVNS. The DNA for the CDR3 is TGTGCCAGCAGCATATACACGGGACTAGGCGACAATGAGCAGTTCTTC. This gives the protein CASSIYTGLGDNEQFF.

This chain uses TRBV6-4 with TRBJ1-6, with D tentatively TRBD1 (6 bases). This CDR3 is built from 15 residues. CDR1 MRHNA and CDR2 SNTAGT come from the germline V gene. The ends were cut back, 6 bases at V and 1 base at J, with 10 bases in the middle. The CDR3 nucleotides are TGTGCCAGCAGCGTAAGGGGGTCCTATAATTCACCCCTCCACTTT. It specifies CASSVRGSYNSPLHF.

V is TRBV7-9 and J is TRBJ2-7, with a possible D match to TRBD1 (5 bases). Germline V gene sequence: CDR1 SEHNR, CDR2 FQNEAQ (reference sequence). Trimming stripped 0 bases from V and 5 bases from J, with 11 bases between. The CDR3 runs 14 residues. CDR3 coding DNA: TGTGCCAGCAGCTTAGCGCAGGGTCGGCACGAGCAGTACTTC. This encodes CASSLAQGRHEQYF.

The V and J genes are TRBV4-1 and TRBJ2-7; 8 bases align to TRBD1. Germline CDR1 MGHRA, CDR2 YSYEKL. This CDR3 spans 18 amino acids. V shed 0 bases and J 0 bases; nucleotides not matched to a gene: 10. The CDR3 DNA reads TGCGCCAGCAGCCAAGATCTCTATCGGACAGGGAGCTCCTACGAGCAGTACTTC. Translating gives CASSQDLYRTGSSYEQYF.

The gene calls are TRBV11-3 and TRBJ2-1, with 7 bases that match TRBD2. The CDR3 totals 18 residues. Germline CDR1 is SGHNT and CDR2 is YENEEA. V shed 1 base and J 10 bases; nucleotides not matched to a gene: 19. The CDR3 DNA sequence: TGTGCCAGCAGCTTAGGGCAAAGTATGGGGGAGGGTTACCTAGAGCAGTTCTTC. Encoded protein: CASSLGQSMGEGYLEQFF.

The CDR3 here is CASRGDRVSNQPQHF. The CDR3 DNA reads as TGTGCCAGCAGAGGGGACAGGGTTAGCAATCAGCCCCAGCATTTT. The chain couples TRBV2 to TRBJ1-5; 9 nucleotides align to TRBD1. Germline lookup yields CDR1 SNHLY and CDR2 FYNNEI. V lost 6 bases and J lost 0; bases outside the gene matches: 3. The CDR3 consists of 15 residues.

The chain carries TRBV6-5 and TRBJ1-4, with 10 bases aligning to TRBD1. The CDR3 has 15 residues. CDR1 MNHEY and CDR2 SVGAGI come from the germline V gene. Unmatched junction bases numbered 6, after V lost 4 bases and J lost 7 bases. The CDR3 DNA is TGTGCCAGCAGTTCTGGACAGGGGGGGGGTGAAAAACTGTTTTTT. This encodes CASSSGQGGGEKLFF.

The J gene is TRBJ2-2, the V gene TRBV28, with D possibly matching TRBD1 (6 bases). The germline gives CDR1 MDHEN, CDR2 SYDVKM. Trimming removed 0 bases from V and 2 bases from J, with 10 bases in between. The CDR3 length is 16 residues. The CDR3 nucleotides are TGTGCCAGCAGTTTATGGACAGGATCAAACACCGGGGAGCTGTTTTTT. Translation gives CASSLWTGSNTGELFF.

This clone has a single count. This chain connects TRBV7-9 to TRBJ2-2, with D possibly matching TRBD1 (7 bases). Germline V gene lookup returns CDR1 SEHNR and CDR2 FQNEAQ (reference sequence). Deletions cut 1 base from V and 2 bases from J, with 17 bases between. This CDR3 has 18 amino acids. Here the CDR3 reads CASSLGGDSRINTGELFF. CDR3 coding DNA: TGTGCCAGCAGCTTAGGGGGGGACAGTCGAATTAACACCGGGGAGCTGTTTTTT.

This clone was counted between two and nine times. This chain joins TRBV10-3 and TRBJ2-7; tentative D call: TRBD1 (5 bases). V was cut by 4 bases and J by 7 bases, with 14 bases left in between. The CDR3 loop spans 13 amino acids. Germline V gives CDR1 ENHRY, CDR2 SYGVKD. The CDR3 DNA reads TGTGCCATCAGTGTCTCAGGGTTGCGGGAGCAGTACTTC. This encodes CAISVSGLREQYF.

This clone was seen a handful of times. The chain uses TRBV5-1 and TRBJ1-3; 8 bases are a match to TRBD1. The CDR3 length is 17 residues. The germline gives CDR1 SGHRS, CDR2 YFSETQ. The V gene end was trimmed by 1 base and the J gene end by 2 bases; junction bases not matched to a gene: 8. The CDR3 here is CASSLPLDRGPGNTIYF. The CDR3, as DNA: TGCGCCAGCAGCTTGCCACTCGACAGGGGACCTGGAAACACCATATATTTT. The full variable domain, in which reference TRBV5-1 and TRBJ1-3 provide the parts outside the CDR3, is KAGVTQTPRYLIKTRGQQVTLSCSPISGHRSVSWYQQTPGQGLQFLFEYFSETQRNKGNFPGRFSGRQFSNSRSEMNVSTLELGDSALYLCASSLPLDRGPGNTIYFGEGSWLTVV.

This chain links TRBV5-5 with TRBJ2-5; D possibly corresponds to TRBD1 (5 bases). V lost 1 base and J lost 6, with 13 bases in between. There are 14 residues in the CDR3. The germline V gene encodes CDR1 SGHKS and CDR2 YYEKEE (reference sequence). The CDR3 reads CASSLQPGMKTQYF. The CDR3 bases are TGTGCCAGCAGCTTGCAGCCAGGGATGAAGACCCAGTACTTC.